These T cell receptor beta chains were read from a single sample in a study of CD8 T cells in ankylosing spondylitis. TCRdb independently ran MiXCR on the 5' RACE reads; one entry per CDR3 protein. Found here are fewer than 500,000 distinct CDR3 sequences, 20% to 25% of them singletons; the top ten hold around 17%. The sequencing input was blood, either unsorted or a sorted T cell fraction (not recorded which). These receptors all come from a male donor with ankylosing spondylitis. The CDR3 runs from the conserved cysteine through the conserved F or W. D genes are given only for firm matches. Size tells how often a clone was seen (once, few, many) or the class of an expanded clone, and some rows leave it out.

J,V,size,D,DNA,CDR3
TRBJ2-2,TRBV12-3/TRBV12-4,NA,NA,TGTGCCAGCAGTTTAGTGAAGTGGTACACCGGGGAGCTGTTTTTT,CASSLVKWYTGELFF
TRBJ2-7,TRBV6-5,NA,NA,TGTGCCAGCAGTTACTCGAACGCTCGGGCAGGGGTGCCCTACGAGCAGTACTTC,CASSYSNARAGVPYEQYF
TRBJ1-2,TRBV29-1,few,TRBD1,TGCAGCGCTCGGGACAGGCACTATGGCTACACCTTC,CSARDRHYGYTF
TRBJ2-5,TRBV20-1,few,TRBD2,TGCAGTGCAAAGGGACTATTAGAGACCCAGTACTTC,CSAKGLLETQYF
TRBJ1-1,TRBV7-2,NA,NA,TGTGCCAGCAGCCGGGACGGAGGGTTGGAGGCTTTCTTT,CASSRDGGLEAFF
TRBJ1-5,TRBV3-1,NA,NA,TGTGCCAGCAGCCCGGCGGGGGGTCATCAGCCCCAGCATTTT,CASSPAGGHQPQHF
TRBJ2-1,TRBV20-1,NA,NA,TGCAGTGCTAGAGTGGCACAGACTAATGAGCAGTTCTTC,CSARVAQTNEQFF
TRBJ2-1,TRBV11-3,few,NA,TGTGCCAGCAGCTTGGACCCCACGCTACTGTTCTTC,CASSLDPTLLFF
TRBJ2-4,TRBV7-2,few,NA,TGTGCCAGCAGCTTTGGTGGGAGGGCCAAAAACATTCAGTACTTC,CASSFGGRAKNIQYF
TRBJ1-2,TRBV5-1,NA,TRBD1,TGCGCCAGCAGCTCCGGGACAGGGGAGATGTATGGCTACACCTTC,CASSSGTGEMYGYTF
TRBJ2-7,TRBV4-2,few,TRBD2,TGTGCCAGCAGCCAAGGATCGGGACTAGCGGGAGTCGGCTACGAGCAGTACTTC,CASSQGSGLAGVGYEQYF
TRBJ2-1,TRBV3-1,few,NA,TGTGCCAGCAGCTCAAGTGGGTATGAGCAGTTCTTC,CASSSSGYEQFF
TRBJ1-2,TRBV18,NA,NA,TGTGCCAGCTCACCACGGCCGGGGGACTATGGCTACACCTTC,CASSPRPGDYGYTF
TRBJ1-3,TRBV3-1,NA,NA,TGTGCCAGCAGCCAAGGTCCGGAGGGAAACACCATATATTTT,CASSQGPEGNTIYF
TRBJ2-1,TRBV6-1,NA,TRBD2,TGTGCCAGCAGGCCGGGACTAGCGGGATTTCGGTCCTACAATGAGCAGTTCTTC,CASRPGLAGFRSYNEQFF
TRBJ2-4,TRBV5-1,NA,TRBD1,TGCGCCAGCAGCGACCGACAGGGGGCCAAAAACATTCAGTACTTC,CASSDRQGAKNIQYF
TRBJ2-1,TRBV5-1,NA,TRBD2,TGCGCCAGCAGCTTGGTCGGGACTAGCGGGCGCGATGAGCAGTTCTTC,CASSLVGTSGRDEQFF
TRBJ2-7,TRBV5-1,NA,TRBD2,TGCGCCAGCACCACGTCCGGGACTAGCGTTCAGGGGGAGCAGTACTTC,CASTTSGTSVQGEQYF
TRBJ2-1,TRBV11-2,few,NA,TGTGCCAGCAGGCGGAGCGGGCTCTCCTACAATGAGCAGTTCTTC,CASRRSGLSYNEQFF
TRBJ2-7,TRBV9,NA,TRBD2,TGTGCCAGCAGCGACGGACTAGCGGGAAGTCGGGAGCAGTACTTC,CASSDGLAGSREQYF
TRBJ2-3,TRBV5-1,NA,NA,TGCGCCAGCAGCTTGGGGGCCACCGCAGATACGCAGTATTTT,CASSLGATADTQYF
TRBJ2-3,TRBV7-9,few,NA,TGTGCCAGCAGCTTAGTAGCCACCAGGGGCGCAGATACGCAGTATTTT,CASSLVATRGADTQYF
TRBJ1-5,TRBV7-8,NA,NA,TGTGCCAGCAGCTTAGGAGAGATCCCCAATCAGCCCCAGCATTTT,CASSLGEIPNQPQHF
TRBJ2-1,TRBV12-3/TRBV12-4,NA,NA,TGTGCCAGCAGTAGATTACCGCAGTTCTTC,CASSRLPQFF
TRBJ2-2,TRBV20-1,NA,NA,TGCAGTGCTAGAGAGGGGGGGAACACCGGGGAGCTGTTTTTT,CSAREGGNTGELFF
TRBJ2-3,TRBV12-3/TRBV12-4,few,NA,TGTGCCAGCAGTCAGGTACCCGCGGATACGCAGTATTTT,CASSQVPADTQYF
TRBJ2-7,TRBV28,NA,TRBD1,TGTGCCAGCAGGAGACCGGGACAGGGATTCCACGAGCAGTACTTC,CASRRPGQGFHEQYF
TRBJ2-1,TRBV5-1,few,NA,TGCGCCAGCACCCCCGGCGGACTAACGTCCTACTACAATGAGCAGTTCTTC,CASTPGGLTSYYNEQFF
TRBJ2-3,TRBV2,NA,TRBD2,TGTGCCAGAGGGACTAGCGGGAGTAGGGCAGATACGCAGTATTTT,CARGTSGSRADTQYF
TRBJ2-7,TRBV29-1,NA,TRBD1,TGCAGCGTTGTACCGGGACAGGCTTCCTACGAGCAGTACTTC,CSVVPGQASYEQYF
TRBJ2-5,TRBV6-1,once,NA,TGTGCCAGCAGTGAAGCGAGGACGGTAGAGACCCAGTACTTC,CASSEARTVETQYF
TRBJ1-1,TRBV5-1,few,NA,TGCGCCAGCAGCTTGAGGCCCCCCGAGGACACTGAAGCTTTCTTT,CASSLRPPEDTEAFF
TRBJ2-7,TRBV20-1,NA,NA,TGCAGTGCTATTGCCGGGGACCCGAGCTCCTACGAGCAGTACTTC,CSAIAGDPSSYEQYF
TRBJ1-2,TRBV7-3,NA,TRBD1,TGTGCCAGCAGCGACAGGGCTGGGTTTGCCTACACCTTC,CASSDRAGFAYTF
TRBJ2-1,TRBV11-3,NA,NA,TGTGCCGTCCGGGCAGACCATAATGAGCAGTTCTTC,CAVRADHNEQFF
TRBJ2-3,TRBV6-5,NA,NA,TGTGCCAGCAGTTTAGATCGAGGAAGGCCTCGGGATACGCAGTATTTT,CASSLDRGRPRDTQYF
TRBJ2-3,TRBV7-6,once,NA,TGTGCCAGCAGCTTTTCCTGGCAACCGGAAAATACGCAGTATTTT,CASSFSWQPENTQYF
TRBJ2-1,TRBV5-6,few,NA,TGTGCCAGCAGCGTTGACGCCAGCTCCTACAATGAGCAGTTCTTC,CASSVDASSYNEQFF
TRBJ2-1,TRBV20-1,NA,TRBD2,TGCAGTGCTGGAATAGCGGGAGTTTTCAATGAGCAGTTCTTC,CSAGIAGVFNEQFF
TRBJ2-1,TRBV19,NA,TRBD2,TGTGCCAGCACCCTAGGGCCCCCATCAGCGGGAGGATGGAATGAGCAGTTCTTC,CASTLGPPSAGGWNEQFF
TRBJ2-1,TRBV24-1,few,TRBD1,TGTGCCACCAGTGACCCCCGGACAGGGGGCAAGGTAAATGAGCAGTTCTTC,CATSDPRTGGKVNEQFF
TRBJ2-1,TRBV19,few,NA,TGTGCCAGTAGTATCCCCCCCTACAATGAGCAGTTCTTC,CASSIPPYNEQFF